The 14 T cell receptor beta chains below come from one sample, sequenced in a study of T cell repertoires in cytomegalovirus infection. TCRdb ran MiXCR on the reads and lists one entry per CDR3 protein. The sample lists hundreds of thousands of distinct CDR3 sequences, approximately 30% seen once, with around 15% in the top ten. The sequencing sample was made of PBMCs. These TCRs come from a human donor in good health (CMV status not recorded). Some clones in this sample may be carry-over from other donors' samples.

This clonotype was detected only a few times. The V gene is TRBV7-6, the J gene TRBJ2-2; 9 bases are a match to TRBD1. CDR1 SGHVS and CDR2 FNYEAQ come from the germline V gene. The J segment lost 3 bases and the V segment lost 5 bases, leaving 4 bases of the junction unmatched. The CDR3 runs 15 residues. CDR3 coding DNA: TGTGCCAGCAGCCCGTGGACAGGGGACACCGGGGAGCTGTTTTTT. It yields the protein CASSPWTGDTGELFF.

V gene TRBV7-6 combines with J gene TRBJ2-2, with D perhaps given as TRBD1 or TRBD2 (5 bases each). CDR3 length equals 15 residues. The V gene lost 2 bases and the J gene lost 3 bases, with 10 bases spanning the gap. Germline-derived CDR1 and CDR2 are SGHVS and FNYEAQ. The CDR3 protein is CASSLRGVDTGELFF. For the CDR3, the DNA is TGTGCCAGCAGCTTAAGAGGGGTGGACACCGGGGAGCTGTTTTTT. Looking up the rest from reference TRBV7-6 and TRBJ2-2 gives the full variable domain: GAGVSQSPRYKVTKRGQDVALRCDPISGHVSLYWYRQALGQGPEFLTYFNYEAQQDKSGLPNDRFSAERPEGSISTLTIQRTEQRDSAMYRCASSLRGVDTGELFFGEGSRLTVL.

The genes are TRBV6-2 or TRBV6-3 and TRBJ2-7; 9 bases align to TRBD2. CDR1 and CDR2 from the germline V gene are MNHEY and SVGEGT. The CDR3 runs 13 residues. V gave up 6 bases and J gave up 9 bases; unmatched junction bases: 9. DNA of the CDR3: TGTGCCAGCAGAACAGCGGGGGGAAAGGGGCAGTACTTC. Translated: CASRTAGGKGQYF.

This clonotype was recorded at least ten times. The gene calls are TRBV6-1 and TRBJ1-5; no firm D call. The germline gives CDR1 MNHNS, CDR2 SASEGT. This CDR3 has 15 residues. Trimming stripped 7 bases from V and 3 bases from J, with 16 bases between. Written as DNA, the CDR3 is TGTGCCAGCACGAAACCCCGGAGGACCAATCAGCCCCAGCATTTT. Its protein is CASTKPRRTNQPQHF.

The table lists this clonotype with a few counts. V gene TRBV7-8 combines with J gene TRBJ1-4; possibly TRBD1 for D (5 bases). The CDR3 totals 14 residues. Germline V gives CDR1 SGHVS, CDR2 FQNEAQ. V lost 6 bases and J 5 bases, leaving 13 bases between the germline ends. The CDR3 sequence is CASRPDSLNEKLFF. CDR3 nucleotides: TGTGCCAGCAGACCAGACAGCCTAAATGAAAAACTGTTTTTT. The variable domain in full, with the rest retrieved from reference TRBV7-8 and TRBJ1-4, is GAGVSQSPRYKVAKRGQDVALRCDPISGHVSLFWYQQALGQGPEFLTYFQNEAQLDKSGLPSDRFFAERPEGSVSTLKIQRTQQEDSAVYLCASRPDSLNEKLFFGSGTQLSVL.

In this sample, this clonotype turned up many times. The CDR3 DNA reads as TGTGCCAGCAGCGTCTCCGGGACAGGGTCAGATACGCAGTATTTT. Translating gives CASSVSGTGSDTQYF. The rearrangement joins TRBV7-3 to TRBJ2-3; 9 nucleotides match TRBD1. CDR1 and CDR2 (germline): SGHTA, FQGTGA. The CDR3 loop spans 15 amino acids. V shed 5 bases, J shed 4 bases, and the junction held 7 bases outside the gene matches.

Here the CDR3 reads CASSEWRGANNEQFF. The CDR3, as DNA: TGCGCCAGCAGTGAGTGGCGGGGGGCGAACAATGAGCAGTTCTTC. The rearrangement uses TRBV10-1 and TRBJ2-1; 8 bases map to TRBD2. Germline CDR1 is WNHNN and CDR2 is SYGVQD (reference sequence). CDR3 length: 15 amino acids. V lost 1 base and J lost 5; bases outside the gene matches: 4.

The chain recombines TRBV3-1 with TRBJ2-3, with 9 positions matching TRBD2. With 1 base clipped from V and 4 bases from J, the junction kept 12 bases outside the gene matches. Germline V gene data show CDR1 as LGHDT and CDR2 as YNNKEL (reference sequence). This CDR3 spans 18 amino acids. The CDR3 sequence is CASSQGNLGGGASDTQYF. The CDR3 DNA follows: TGTGCCAGCAGCCAAGGAAATCTCGGCGGGGGGGCCTCAGATACGCAGTATTTT.

The table lists this clonotype with many counts. The chain couples TRBV11-2 to TRBJ2-6, with D possibly matching TRBD1 (7 bases). The CDR3 covers 17 residues. From germline, CDR1 is SGHAT and CDR2 FQNNGV. V was pared by 6 bases and J by 0 bases, with 15 bases between. The CDR3, as DNA: TGTGCCAGCAGTCGTCGACAGGGACTCTCTGGGGCCAACGTCCTGACTTTC. As protein: CASSRRQGLSGANVLTF.

The rearrangement joins TRBV28 to TRBJ1-4; D gene unclear. The germline CDR1 and CDR2 sequences are MDHEN and SYDVKM. This CDR3 comprises 10 residues. V was trimmed by 8 bases and J by 8 bases, leaving 6 bases between them. The CDR3 sequence: CASQAEKLFF. As DNA, the CDR3 is TGTGCCAGCCAAGCCGAAAAACTGTTTTTT.

This clonotype occurred a few times. The chain carries TRBV6-2 or TRBV6-3 and TRBJ2-5, with 7 positions matching TRBD1. Germline CDR1 is MNHEY and CDR2 is SVGEGT. The ends lost 3 bases at V and 1 base at J; junction bases unmatched: 2. CDR3 size: 14 residues. CDR3 sequence (DNA): TGTGCCAGCAGTTATACAGGGGCCCAAGAGACCCAGTACTTC. It codes for CASSYTGAQETQYF.

The chain is built from TRBV15 and TRBJ2-1, with 8 bases identical to TRBD2. V shed 7 bases and J 2 bases; nucleotides not matched to a gene: 7. Germline values: CDR1 LNHNV, CDR2 YYDKDF (reference sequence). The CDR3 runs to 15 residues. This CDR3 reads CATKRGGPPYNEQFF. CDR3 coding DNA: TGTGCCACCAAACGGGGGGGGCCCCCCTACAATGAGCAGTTCTTC.

The chain carries TRBV12-3 or TRBV12-4 and TRBJ2-6, with 8 bases fitting TRBD2. Trimming cost V 5 bases and J 4 bases; bases outside gene matches: 10. The CDR3 length is 17 residues. The CDR3 DNA follows: TGTGCCAGCAGTCTCTATCCCGGGGGGGTCGGGGCCAACGTCCTGACTTTC. The encoded protein is CASSLYPGGVGANVLTF.

Points on this clonotype: This may stem from a read error, because a much larger clone lies one nucleotide away. This rearrangement joins TRBV2 to TRBJ1-1, with TRBD1 matching over 12 bases. The CDR3 is made up of 17 amino acids. Germline V gives CDR1 SNHLY, CDR2 FYNNEI. CDR3 nucleotide sequence: TGTGCCTGCAGTGACCACCGGGACAGGGGGCATGACACTGAAGCTTTCTTT. Its translation is CACSDHRDRGHDTEAFF. The whole variable domain, remainder taken from reference TRBV2 and TRBJ1-1, is EPEVTQTPSHQVTQMGQEVILRCVPISNHLYFYWYRQILGQKVEFLVSFYNNEISEKSEIFDDQFSVERPDGSNFTLKIRSTKLEDSAMYFCACSDHRDRGHDTEAFFGQGTRLTVV.